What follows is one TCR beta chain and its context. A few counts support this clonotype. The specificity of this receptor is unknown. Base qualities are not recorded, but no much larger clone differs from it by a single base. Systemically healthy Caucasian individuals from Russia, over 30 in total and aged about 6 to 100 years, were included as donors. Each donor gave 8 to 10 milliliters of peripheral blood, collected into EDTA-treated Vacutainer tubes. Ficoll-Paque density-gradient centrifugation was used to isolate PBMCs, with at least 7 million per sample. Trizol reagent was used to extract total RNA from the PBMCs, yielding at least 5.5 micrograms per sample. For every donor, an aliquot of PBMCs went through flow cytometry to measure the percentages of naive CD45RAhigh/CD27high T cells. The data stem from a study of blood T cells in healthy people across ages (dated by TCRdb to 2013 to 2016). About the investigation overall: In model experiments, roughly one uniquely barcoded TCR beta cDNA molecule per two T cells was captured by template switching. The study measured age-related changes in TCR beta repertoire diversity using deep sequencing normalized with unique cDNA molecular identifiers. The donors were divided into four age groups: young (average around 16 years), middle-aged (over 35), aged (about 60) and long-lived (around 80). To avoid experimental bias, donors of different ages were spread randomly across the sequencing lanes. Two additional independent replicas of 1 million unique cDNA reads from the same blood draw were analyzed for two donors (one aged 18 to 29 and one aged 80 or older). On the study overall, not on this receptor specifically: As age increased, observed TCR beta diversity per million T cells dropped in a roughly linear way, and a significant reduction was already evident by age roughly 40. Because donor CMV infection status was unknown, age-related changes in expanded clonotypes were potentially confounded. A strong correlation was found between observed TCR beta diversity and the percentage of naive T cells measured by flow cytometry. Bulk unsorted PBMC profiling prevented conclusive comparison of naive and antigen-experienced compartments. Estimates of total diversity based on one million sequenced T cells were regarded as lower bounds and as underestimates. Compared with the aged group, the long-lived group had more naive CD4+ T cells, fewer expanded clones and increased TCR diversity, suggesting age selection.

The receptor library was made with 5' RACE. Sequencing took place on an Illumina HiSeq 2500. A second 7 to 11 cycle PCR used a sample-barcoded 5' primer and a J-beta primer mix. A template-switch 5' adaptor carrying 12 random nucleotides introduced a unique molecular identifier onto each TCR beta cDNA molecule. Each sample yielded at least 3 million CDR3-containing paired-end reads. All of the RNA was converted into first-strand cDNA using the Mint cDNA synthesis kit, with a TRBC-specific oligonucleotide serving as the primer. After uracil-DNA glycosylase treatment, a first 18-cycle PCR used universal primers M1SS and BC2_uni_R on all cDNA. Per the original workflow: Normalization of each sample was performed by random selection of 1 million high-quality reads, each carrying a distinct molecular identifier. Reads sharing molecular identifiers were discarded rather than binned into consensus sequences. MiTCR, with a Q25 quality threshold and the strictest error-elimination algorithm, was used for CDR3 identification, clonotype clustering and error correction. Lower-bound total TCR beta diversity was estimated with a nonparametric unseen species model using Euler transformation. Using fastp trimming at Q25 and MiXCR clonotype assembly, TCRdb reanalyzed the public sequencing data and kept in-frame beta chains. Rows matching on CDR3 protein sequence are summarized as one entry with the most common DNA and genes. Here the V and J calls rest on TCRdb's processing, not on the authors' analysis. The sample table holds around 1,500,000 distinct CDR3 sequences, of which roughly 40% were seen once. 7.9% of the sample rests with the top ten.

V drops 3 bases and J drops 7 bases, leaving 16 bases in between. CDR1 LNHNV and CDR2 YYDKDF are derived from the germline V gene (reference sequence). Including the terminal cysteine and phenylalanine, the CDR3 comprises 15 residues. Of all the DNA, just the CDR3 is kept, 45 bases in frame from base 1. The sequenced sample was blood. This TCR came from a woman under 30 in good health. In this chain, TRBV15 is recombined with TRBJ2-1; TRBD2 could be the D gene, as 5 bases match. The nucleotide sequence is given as TGTGCCACCAGCAGGTCAGATACGACTATTAATGAGCAGTTCTTC. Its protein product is CATSRSDTTINEQFF.